This T cell receptor beta chain was captured by sequencing in a study of T cells in Graves' hyperthyroidism and ophthalmopathy. Inclusion characteristics of ophthalmopathy patients comprised a Clinical Activity Score of at least 3, a NOSPECS grade of at least 4, and duration under 3 months. Clinicians diagnosed patients from clinical symptoms, serum thyroxine and TRAb, thyroid ultrasound and orbital computed tomography. This clonotype was seen more than once but under ten times. As yet, its antigen is unknown. Overall study findings and caveats: Among thyroid clonotypes expanded above 0.001, most also appeared in blood. Researchers report that a 13 V-J model separated ophthalmopathy from stable hyperthyroidism.

Amplification of TCR beta CDR3 regions was performed using RNA transcripts as template. RT-PCR in the first round (using the HTBI primer set) targeted the TCR CDR3. TCRdb passed the multiplex PCR reads through MiXCR, listing each CDR3 protein once. The sample holds about 610,000 distinct CDR3 sequences, 14% to 15% seen once. Germline lookup yields CDR1 MRHNA and CDR2 SNTAGT. This CDR3 has 17 amino acids. V lost 6 bases and J lost 6, with 23 bases in between. This sequence was found in a middle-aged woman with Graves' ophthalmopathy. The chain recombines TRBV6-4 with TRBJ2-2; D may match TRBD1 or TRBD2 (6 bases each). Material for sequencing was blood. The chain's CDR3 is CASRLRAGGASSGELFF. The DNA for the CDR3 is TGTGCCAGCAGACTCCGGGCCGGGGGCGCGTCTTCCGGGGAGCTGTTTTTT.